The rows below give T cell receptor beta chains drawn from one sample of a study of T-cell reconstitution after alpha-beta-depleted transplantation in children. TCRdb reprocessed the PCR reads via MiXCR and lists one record per CDR3 protein. The sample records over 550,000 distinct CDR3 sequences, under 12% being singletons. The starting material was PBMCs from the stem cell graft donor, obtained from the stem cell graft. Receptor source: a human donor who donated a stem cell graft to a child with acute myeloid leukemia. CDR3s include the opening cysteine and the closing phenylalanine or tryptophan. Fields, in order: clone size, D gene, V gene, J gene, CDR3 DNA, CDR3 protein. D genes are given only for firm matches. Rows give clone size only sometimes, using once, few, many, or a class for an expanded clone.

clone size: .; D gene: .; V gene: TRBV27; J gene: TRBJ1-5; CDR3 DNA: TGTGCCAGCGGGCATAGTTCGAGGAAAAGCAATCAGCCCCAGCATTTT; CDR3 protein: CASGHSSRKSNQPQHF
clone size: few; D gene: .; V gene: TRBV21-1; J gene: TRBJ2-4; CDR3 DNA: TGTGCCAGCAGGGGGCTAGCCCAAGGGGGAGGCTTC; CDR3 protein: CASRGLAQGGGF
clone size: few; D gene: TRBD2; V gene: TRBV9; J gene: TRBJ2-1; CDR3 DNA: TGTGCCAGCAGCGTAGGGGGGGACTATTACAATGAGCAGTTCTTC; CDR3 protein: CASSVGGDYYNEQFF
clone size: .; D gene: .; V gene: TRBV4-3; J gene: TRBJ2-1; CDR3 DNA: TGCGCCAGCAGCCAAGATGAGGGACACAATGAGCAGTTCTTC; CDR3 protein: CASSQDEGHNEQFF
clone size: few; D gene: TRBD1; V gene: TRBV6-5; J gene: TRBJ2-7; CDR3 DNA: TGTGCCAGCAGTTCCCCCGGGACAGGGGTCCACGAGCAGTACTTC; CDR3 protein: CASSSPGTGVHEQYF
clone size: once; D gene: TRBD2; V gene: TRBV24-1; J gene: TRBJ2-5; CDR3 DNA: TGTGCCACCGCGGAGGGACTAGCGGGAAAAGAGACCCAGTACTTC; CDR3 protein: CATAEGLAGKETQYF
clone size: .; D gene: .; V gene: TRBV20-1; J gene: TRBJ1-2; CDR3 DNA: TGCAGTGCCAGGCGTATCGGTCGGCGGGACTATGGCTACACCTTC; CDR3 protein: CSARRIGRRDYGYTF
clone size: many; D gene: TRBD2; V gene: TRBV5-1; J gene: TRBJ2-5; CDR3 DNA: TGCGCCAGCAGCCAAGGGACTAGCGGAGAAGAGACCCAGTACTTC; CDR3 protein: CASSQGTSGEETQYF
clone size: .; D gene: .; V gene: TRBV28; J gene: TRBJ2-5; CDR3 DNA: TGTGCCAGCAGTTTTCTGGCAGGGGGGACGGAGACCCAGTACTTC; CDR3 protein: CASSFLAGGTETQYF
clone size: .; D gene: .; V gene: TRBV12-5; J gene: TRBJ2-7; CDR3 DNA: TGTGCTAGTGGTCCAGGGACGACGAAAGGCTACGAGCAGTACTTC; CDR3 protein: CASGPGTTKGYEQYF
clone size: many; D gene: .; V gene: TRBV28; J gene: TRBJ2-1; CDR3 DNA: TGTGCCAGCAGTTTTAGACGGGGTGTCAATGAGCAGTTCTTC; CDR3 protein: CASSFRRGVNEQFF
clone size: many; D gene: .; V gene: TRBV11-2; J gene: TRBJ2-7; CDR3 DNA: TGTGCCAGCAGCTTAGGACAGGTAAAATCCTACGAGCAGTACTTC; CDR3 protein: CASSLGQVKSYEQYF
clone size: many; D gene: .; V gene: TRBV5-1; J gene: TRBJ2-7; CDR3 DNA: TGCGCCAGCAGCTTCGTCCCCCAGGGCTACGAGCAGTACTTC; CDR3 protein: CASSFVPQGYEQYF
clone size: many; D gene: TRBD2; V gene: TRBV20-1; J gene: TRBJ2-5; CDR3 DNA: TGCAGTGCTAGGGATACGGGACTAGCGGAAGAGACCCAGTACTTC; CDR3 protein: CSARDTGLAEETQYF
clone size: .; D gene: .; V gene: TRBV5-1; J gene: TRBJ1-1; CDR3 DNA: TGCGCCAGCAGCTTGGACAGGGAGCAGGCTTTCTTT; CDR3 protein: CASSLDREQAFF
clone size: .; D gene: TRBD2; V gene: TRBV5-1; J gene: TRBJ2-3; CDR3 DNA: TGCGCCAGCAGCCCGCAACTAGCGGGAGGAGCGGCAGATACGCAGTATTTT; CDR3 protein: CASSPQLAGGAADTQYF
clone size: many; D gene: .; V gene: TRBV5-1; J gene: TRBJ2-7; CDR3 DNA: TGTGCCAGCAGTTTATCGCGGGGTCCCTACGAGCAGTACTTC; CDR3 protein: CASSLSRGPYEQYF
clone size: .; D gene: .; V gene: TRBV27; J gene: TRBJ2-5; CDR3 DNA: TGTGCCAGCAGTTCAAACGGACTGAGAAGAAATGGGACCCAGTACTTC; CDR3 protein: CASSSNGLRRNGTQYF
clone size: many; D gene: .; V gene: TRBV12-3/TRBV12-4; J gene: TRBJ1-2; CDR3 DNA: TGTGCCAGCAGCTATAACTTGGGGGCACCAAATGGCTACACCTTC; CDR3 protein: CASSYNLGAPNGYTF
clone size: .; D gene: TRBD2; V gene: TRBV7-9; J gene: TRBJ2-7; CDR3 DNA: TGTGCCAGCAGCCACGTCGGCGCGGGAGAGAACTACGAGCAGTACTTC; CDR3 protein: CASSHVGAGENYEQYF
clone size: many; D gene: TRBD1; V gene: TRBV11-2; J gene: TRBJ2-7; CDR3 DNA: TGTGCCAGCACCTACGGGGCCCGACAGGGAGCTATCCCCTACGAGCAGTACTTC; CDR3 protein: CASTYGARQGAIPYEQYF
clone size: few; D gene: TRBD1; V gene: TRBV12-5; J gene: TRBJ1-5; CDR3 DNA: TGTGCTAGTGGTTTCTACCGGGACAGGGTAGGACAGCCCCAGCATTTT; CDR3 protein: CASGFYRDRVGQPQHF
clone size: many; D gene: .; V gene: TRBV5-1; J gene: TRBJ1-2; CDR3 DNA: TGCGCCAGCAGGAGGGACACCCAGTACAATTATGGCTACACCTTC; CDR3 protein: CASRRDTQYNYGYTF
clone size: few; D gene: .; V gene: TRBV27; J gene: TRBJ1-5; CDR3 DNA: TGTGCCAGCAGTTTATTAGGGGGGGCTAGCAATCAGCCCCAGCATTTT; CDR3 protein: CASSLLGGASNQPQHF
clone size: few; D gene: TRBD2; V gene: TRBV6-5; J gene: TRBJ2-7; CDR3 DNA: TGTGCCAGCAGTTACTCATCTAGCGGGAACTCCTACGAGCAGTACTTC; CDR3 protein: CASSYSSSGNSYEQYF